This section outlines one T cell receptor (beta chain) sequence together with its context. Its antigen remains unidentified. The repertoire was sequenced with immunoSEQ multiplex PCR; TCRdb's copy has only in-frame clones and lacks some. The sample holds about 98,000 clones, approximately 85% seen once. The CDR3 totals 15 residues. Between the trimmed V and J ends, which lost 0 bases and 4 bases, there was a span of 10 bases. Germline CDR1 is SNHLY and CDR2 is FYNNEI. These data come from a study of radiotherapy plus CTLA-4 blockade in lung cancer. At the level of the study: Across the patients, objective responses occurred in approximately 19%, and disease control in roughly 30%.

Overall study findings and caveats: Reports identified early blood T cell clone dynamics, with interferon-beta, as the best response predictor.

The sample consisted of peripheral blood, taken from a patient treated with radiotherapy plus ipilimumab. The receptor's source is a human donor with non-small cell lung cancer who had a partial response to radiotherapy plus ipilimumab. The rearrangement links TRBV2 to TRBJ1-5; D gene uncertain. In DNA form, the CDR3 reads TGTGCCAGCAGTGAAGCGCAGGATCGGAATCAGCCCCAGCATTTT. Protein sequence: CASSEAQDRNQPQHF. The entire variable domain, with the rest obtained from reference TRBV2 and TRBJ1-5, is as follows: EPEVTQTPSHQVTQMGQEVILRCVPISNHLYFYWYRQILGQKVEFLVSFYNNEISEKSEIFDDQFSVERPDGSNFTLKIRSTKLEDSAMYFCASSEAQDRNQPQHFGDGTRLSIL.